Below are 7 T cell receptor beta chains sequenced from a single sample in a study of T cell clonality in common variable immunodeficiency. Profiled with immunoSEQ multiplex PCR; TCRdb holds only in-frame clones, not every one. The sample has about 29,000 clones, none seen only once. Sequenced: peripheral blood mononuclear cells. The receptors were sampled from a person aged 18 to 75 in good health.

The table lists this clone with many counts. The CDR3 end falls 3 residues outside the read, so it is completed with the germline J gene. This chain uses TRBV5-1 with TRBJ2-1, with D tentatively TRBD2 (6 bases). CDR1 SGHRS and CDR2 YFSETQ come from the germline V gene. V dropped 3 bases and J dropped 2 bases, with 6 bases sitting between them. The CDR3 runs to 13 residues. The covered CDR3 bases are TGCGCCAGCAGCTGGGGGGCCTACAATGAG. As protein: CASSWGAYNE. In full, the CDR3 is CASSWGAYNEQFF.

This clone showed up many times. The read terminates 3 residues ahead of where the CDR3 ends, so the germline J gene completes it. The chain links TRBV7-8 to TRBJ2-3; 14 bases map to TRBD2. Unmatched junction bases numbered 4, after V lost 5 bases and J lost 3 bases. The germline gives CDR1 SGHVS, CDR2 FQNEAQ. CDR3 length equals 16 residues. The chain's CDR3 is CASSTRLAGGTDTQYF. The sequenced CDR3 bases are TGTGCCAGCAGCACAAGACTAGCGGGAGGGACAGATACG. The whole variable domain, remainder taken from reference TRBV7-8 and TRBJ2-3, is GAGVSQSPRYKVAKRGQDVALRCDPISGHVSLFWYQQALGQGPEFLTYFQNEAQLDKSGLPSDRFFAERPEGSVSTLKIQRTQQEDSAVYLCASSTRLAGGTDTQYFGPGTRLTVL.

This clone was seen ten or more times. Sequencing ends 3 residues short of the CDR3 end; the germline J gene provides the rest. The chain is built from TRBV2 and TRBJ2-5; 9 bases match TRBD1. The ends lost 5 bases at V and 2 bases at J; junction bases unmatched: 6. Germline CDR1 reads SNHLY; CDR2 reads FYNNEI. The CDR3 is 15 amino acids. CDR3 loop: CASSSGTGSQETQYF. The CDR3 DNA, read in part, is TGTGCCAGCAGTTCCGGGACAGGGAGTCAAGAGACC. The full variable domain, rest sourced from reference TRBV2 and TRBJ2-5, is EPEVTQTPSHQVTQMGQEVILRCVPISNHLYFYWYRQILGQKVEFLVSFYNNEISEKSEIFDDQFSVERPDGSNFTLKIRSTKLEDSAMYFCASSSGTGSQETQYFGPGTRLLVL.

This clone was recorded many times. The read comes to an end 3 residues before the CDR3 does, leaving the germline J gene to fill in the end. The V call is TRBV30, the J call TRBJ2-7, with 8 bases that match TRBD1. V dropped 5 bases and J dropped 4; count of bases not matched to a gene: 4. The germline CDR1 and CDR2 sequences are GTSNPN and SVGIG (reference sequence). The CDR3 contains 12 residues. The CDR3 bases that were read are TGTGCCTGGGACAGGGGTGGGTACGAG. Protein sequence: CAWDRGGYE. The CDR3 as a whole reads CAWDRGGYEQYF.

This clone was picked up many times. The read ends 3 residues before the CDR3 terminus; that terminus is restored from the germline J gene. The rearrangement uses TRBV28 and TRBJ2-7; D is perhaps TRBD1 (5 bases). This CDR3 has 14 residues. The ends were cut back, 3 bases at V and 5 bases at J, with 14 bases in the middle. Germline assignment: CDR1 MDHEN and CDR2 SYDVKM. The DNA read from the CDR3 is TGTGCCAGCAGTTTTAGGGTCCAGGGCCACGAG. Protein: CASSFRVQGHE. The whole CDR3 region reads CASSFRVQGHEQYF.

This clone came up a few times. The CDR3 bases that were read are TGTGCCAGCAGGACCGGGACAGGGGTGGGCGGGGAG. Its protein is CASRTGTGVGGE. The full-length CDR3 reads as CASRTGTGVGGELFF. The J gene is TRBJ2-2, the V gene TRBV6-4; 10 bases are shared with TRBD1. The read terminates 3 residues before the CDR3 end, so the remaining end is supplied by the germline J gene. Germline V lookup: CDR1 MRHNA, CDR2 SNTAGT. The V gene end was trimmed by 6 bases and the J gene end by 7 bases; junction bases not matched to a gene: 8. This CDR3 is 15 amino acids long.

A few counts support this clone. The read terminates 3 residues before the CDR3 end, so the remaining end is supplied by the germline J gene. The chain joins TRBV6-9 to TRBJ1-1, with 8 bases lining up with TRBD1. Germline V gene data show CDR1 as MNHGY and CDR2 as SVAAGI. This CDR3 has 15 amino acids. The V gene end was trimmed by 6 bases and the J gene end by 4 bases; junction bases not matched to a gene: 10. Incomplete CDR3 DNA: TGTGCCAGCAGACTCTCAGGGGGCGCGGGCACTGAA. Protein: CASRLSGGAGTE. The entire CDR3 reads CASRLSGGAGTEAFF.